These 17 T cell receptor beta chains were sequenced from one sample in a study of blood T cell repertoires in COVID-19. The method was immunoSEQ multiplex PCR; TCRdb's version includes in-frame clones alone and lacks a portion of them. In the table there are more than 140,000 clones, approximately 82% of which are singletons. The sequencing input was peripheral blood. Receptors were obtained from a human donor in a cohort sampled during active COVID-19.

The J gene is TRBJ2-3, the V gene TRBV19; a possible D gene is TRBD2 (5 bases). The V end lost 6 bases, the J end lost 1 base, and 8 bases lay between the germline ends. Germline V gene lookup returns CDR1 LNHDA and CDR2 SQIVND (reference sequence). CDR3 length: 13 residues. The chain's CDR3 is CASRVSGTDTQYF. The CDR3 coding sequence is TGTGCCAGTAGAGTTAGCGGCACAGATACGCAGTATTTT.

This clone was detected only a few times. The chain couples TRBV19 to TRBJ2-6, with D maybe TRBD1 (7 bases). The germline V gene has CDR1 LNHDA and CDR2 SQIVND (reference sequence). The CDR3 runs 15 residues. V dropped 6 bases and J dropped 3 bases, with 12 bases sitting between them. CDR3 region: CASSQGGFGANVLTF. CDR3 bases: TGTGCCAGTAGCCAGGGGGGTTTTGGGGCCAACGTCCTGACTTTC.

Remarks on this clone: The germline gene is not matched at one end of the junction; a read error may be the cause. This chain joins TRBV7-7 and TRBJ2-2; no clear D gene. Germline CDR1 SSHAT, CDR2 FNYEAQ (reference sequence). The CDR3 runs to 16 residues. For the CDR3, the DNA is TGTGCTAGCAGCTTATTGGGCCGATCGGACACCGGGGAGCTGTTTTTT. This codes for CASSLLGRSDTGELFF.

The rearrangement joins TRBV2 to TRBJ2-7; 11 bases are a match to TRBD2. Germline V CDR1 and CDR2: SNHLY, FYNNEI. The CDR3 consists of 15 residues. V lost 3 bases, J lost 4 bases, and 5 bases stayed unmatched. Here the CDR3 DNA reads TGTGCCAGCAGTGACCTTACTAGCGGGAGTTACGAGCAGTACTTC. Amino acid sequence: CASSDLTSGSYEQYF.

Only one count was recorded for this clone. V usage is TRBV7-2 and J usage is TRBJ1-4, with a possible D match to TRBD1 (5 bases). V was cut by 0 bases and J by 4 bases, with 9 bases left in between. CDR1 is SGHTA, CDR2 FQGNSA, per germline. This CDR3 is 15 amino acids long. The CDR3 protein is CASSLAGGINEKLFF. The CDR3 DNA sequence: TGTGCCAGCAGCTTAGCCGGGGGGATTAATGAAAAACTGTTTTTT.

This chain joins TRBV29-1 and TRBJ2-7; 8 bases map to TRBD1. This CDR3 spans 13 amino acids. The V segment lost 6 bases and the J segment 3 bases; nucleotides outside the gene matches: 7. Germline CDR1 is SQVTM and CDR2 is ANQGSEA. CDR3 amino acids: CSVLTGGGYEQYF. The CDR3 DNA reads TGCAGCGTCTTAACAGGGGGTGGCTACGAGCAGTACTTC.

The chain joins TRBV11-1 to TRBJ2-7, with D maybe TRBD1 (6 bases). The V end lost 3 bases, the J end lost 2 bases, and 17 bases lay between the germline ends. Germline V lookup: CDR1 SGHAT, CDR2 FQDESV (reference sequence). The CDR3 runs 16 residues. The DNA for the CDR3 is TGTGCCAGCAGCTTTGAAAGGGCTCAGGGGCCCTACGAGCAGTACTTC. Translation: CASSFERAQGPYEQYF.

The chain recombines TRBV5-1 with TRBJ2-7; D not resolved. Trimming removed 0 bases at V and 3 bases at J, with 10 bases between. This CDR3 region has 14 residues. Per germline, CDR1 SGHRS and CDR2 YFSETQ. In DNA, the CDR3 is TGCGCCAGCAGCTTGGGTCTTTCCTTCTACGAGCAGTACTTC. Its protein is CASSLGLSFYEQYF.

CDR3 residues: CASSRSEGNEQFF. CDR3 sequence (DNA): TGTGCCAGCAGCCGCTCAGAGGGCAATGAGCAGTTCTTC. This rearrangement joins TRBV11-3 to TRBJ2-1; maybe TRBD2 (5 bases). The CDR3 is 13 amino acids. Germline loops: CDR1 SGHNT, CDR2 YENEEA. The V and J ends lost 5 bases and 6 bases respectively, with 11 bases between them.

As regards this clone: Its ends do not fully match the called genes, so a read error is possible. This chain connects TRBV7-7 to TRBJ2-1, with 9 bases aligning to TRBD1. The germline gives CDR1 SSHAT, CDR2 FNYEAQ (reference sequence). The CDR3 length is 16 residues. The CDR3 nucleotides read TGTGCTAGCAGCCCCACAACAGGGGGCGACTACAATGAGCAGTTCTTC. Its protein product is CASSPTTGGDYNEQFF.

The genes are TRBV4-2 and TRBJ2-7; TRBD1 matches 7 bases. The V and J ends lost 3 bases and 2 bases, in that order; junction bases with no gene match: 4. Per the germline V gene, CDR1 is LGHNA and CDR2 is YNFKEQ. The CDR3 loop spans 14 amino acids. The CDR3 DNA follows: TGTGCCAGCAGCCATAACAGGGGCCCCTACGAGCAGTACTTC. Its protein product is CASSHNRGPYEQYF.

This chain connects TRBV27 to TRBJ2-1, with D possibly being TRBD2 (6 bases). Trimming took 2 bases from V and 4 from J, leaving 18 bases between them. The CDR3 spans 17 residues. Germline V gene data show CDR1 as MNHEY and CDR2 as SMNVEV (reference sequence). CDR3 sequence: CASSLRGRVAEYNEQFF. CDR3 nucleotide sequence: TGTGCCAGCAGTTTAAGGGGTAGGGTAGCGGAGTACAATGAGCAGTTCTTC.

The rearrangement uses TRBV12-3 or TRBV12-4 and TRBJ2-7; no clear D gene. The CDR3 runs 12 residues. Trimming cost V 2 bases and J 4 bases, with 6 bases left between them. CDR3 bases: TGTGCCAGCAGTTTACACAGATACGAGCAGTACTTC. This encodes CASSLHRYEQYF.

The V and J genes are TRBV9 and TRBJ2-1; tentative D call: TRBD2 (5 bases). The CDR3 length is 16 residues. Per germline, CDR1 SGDLS and CDR2 YYNGEE. The V gene lost 2 bases and the J gene lost 0 bases, with 12 bases spanning the gap. The CDR3 spells CASSVHSRGSYNEQFF. The CDR3 DNA sequence: TGTGCCAGCAGCGTCCACTCCCGGGGCTCCTACAATGAGCAGTTCTTC.

The chain combines TRBV27 with TRBJ2-1, with 8 bases that match TRBD2. Per the germline V gene, CDR1 is MNHEY and CDR2 is SMNVEV (reference sequence). The CDR3 runs to 17 residues. V shed 2 bases and J 6 bases; nucleotides not matched to a gene: 12. The CDR3, as DNA: TGTGCCAGCAGTTTAAATGCCGGGACTAGGGTTTTCAATGAGCAGTTCTTC. Its translation: CASSLNAGTRVFNEQFF.

The V call is TRBV27, the J call TRBJ1-6, with TRBD1 as a possible D gene (6 bases). The CDR3 spans 15 residues. Germline CDR1 reads MNHEY; CDR2 reads SMNVEV (reference sequence). Trimming shortened V by 2 bases and J by 10 bases, and 15 bases separated the two germline ends. CDR3 in DNA: TGTGCCAGCAGTTTAGGGGGGGGCCTTGGATCACCCCTCCACTTT. Amino acids: CASSLGGGLGSPLHF.

The chain joins TRBV9 to TRBJ2-3; D is uncertain. The germline V gene has CDR1 SGDLS and CDR2 YYNGEE. Trimming took off 0 bases at V and 4 bases at J, with 15 bases between the two ends. The CDR3 extends over 16 amino acids. The CDR3, as DNA: TGTGCCAGCAGCGTAGATGTAGCAGCTGAGGCAGATACGCAGTATTTT. Translating it yields CASSVDVAAEADTQYF. Full variable domain (missing parts from reference TRBV9 and TRBJ2-3): DSGVTQTPKHLITATGQRVTLRCSPRSGDLSVYWYQQSLDQGLQFLIQYYNGEERAKGNILERFSAQQFPDLHSELNLSSLELGDSALYFCASSVDVAAEADTQYFGPGTRLTVL.